This T cell receptor (beta chain) was identified in a study of T cells in Graves' hyperthyroidism and ophthalmopathy. Study-level background: Peripheral blood draws took place at initial diagnosis, ahead of any treatment. Study outcomes and limitations: The majority of expanded thyroid clonotypes above 0.001 also appeared in blood. Before onset, ophthalmopathy was predicted by the model a median about 6.2 months earlier.

This clonotype was seen many times. Its antigen is undetermined. The study based diagnoses on clinical symptoms, serum thyroxine and TRAb, thyroid ultrasound and orbital computed tomography. The germline gives CDR1 MDHEN, CDR2 SYDVKM. The CDR3 length is 12 residues. Amplified TCR beta CDR3 regions came from RNA transcripts. TCR CDR3 underwent first-round RT-PCR with the HTBI primer set. TCRdb used MiXCR to reprocess the multiplex PCR reads, holding one entry per CDR3 protein. The data show a few hundred thousand distinct CDR3 sequences, 12% to 15% seen once. The chain combines TRBV28 with TRBJ2-2; D remains unclear. The sequence was obtained from a woman aged 55-75 years with Graves' ophthalmopathy. Sequenced input: blood. The CDR3 sequence: CLSATNTGELFF. Here the CDR3 DNA reads TGTCTTAGTGCTACTAACACCGGGGAGCTGTTTTTT.